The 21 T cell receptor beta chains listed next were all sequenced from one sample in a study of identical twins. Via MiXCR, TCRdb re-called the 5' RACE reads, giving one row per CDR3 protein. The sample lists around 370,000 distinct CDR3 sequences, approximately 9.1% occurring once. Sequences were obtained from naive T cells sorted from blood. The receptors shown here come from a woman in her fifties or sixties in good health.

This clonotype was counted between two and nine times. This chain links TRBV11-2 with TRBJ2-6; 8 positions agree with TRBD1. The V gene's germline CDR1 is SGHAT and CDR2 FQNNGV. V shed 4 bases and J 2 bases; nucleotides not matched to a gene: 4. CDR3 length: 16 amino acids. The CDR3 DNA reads TGTGCCAGCAGCTCCCTACAGGGGGCTGGGGCCAACGTCCTGACTTTC. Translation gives CASSSLQGAGANVLTF.

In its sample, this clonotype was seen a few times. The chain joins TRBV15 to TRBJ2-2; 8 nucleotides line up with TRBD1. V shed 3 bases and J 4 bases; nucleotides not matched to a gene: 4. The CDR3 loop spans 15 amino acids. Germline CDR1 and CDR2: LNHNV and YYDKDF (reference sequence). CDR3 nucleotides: TGTGCCACCAGCAGTGACAGGGGAGTCACCGGGGAGCTGTTTTTT. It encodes CATSSDRGVTGELFF.

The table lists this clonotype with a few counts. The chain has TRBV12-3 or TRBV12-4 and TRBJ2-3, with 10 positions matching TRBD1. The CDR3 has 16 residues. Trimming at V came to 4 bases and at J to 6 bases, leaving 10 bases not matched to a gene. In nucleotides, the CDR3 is TGTGCCAGCAGTTACCGGGACAGGGGACTCAAGGATACGCAGTATTTT. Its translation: CASSYRDRGLKDTQYF.

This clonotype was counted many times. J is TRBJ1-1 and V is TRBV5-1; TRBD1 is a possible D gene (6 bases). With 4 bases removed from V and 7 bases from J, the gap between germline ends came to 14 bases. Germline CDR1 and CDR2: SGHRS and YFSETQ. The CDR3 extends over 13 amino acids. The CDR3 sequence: CASSRGGRFEAFF. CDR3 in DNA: TGCGCCAGCAGCCGCGGGGGGCGATTTGAAGCTTTCTTT. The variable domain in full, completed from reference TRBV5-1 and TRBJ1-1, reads KAGVTQTPRYLIKTRGQQVTLSCSPISGHRSVSWYQQTPGQGLQFLFEYFSETQRNKGNFPGRFSGRQFSNSRSEMNVSTLELGDSALYLCASSRGGRFEAFFGQGTRLTVV.

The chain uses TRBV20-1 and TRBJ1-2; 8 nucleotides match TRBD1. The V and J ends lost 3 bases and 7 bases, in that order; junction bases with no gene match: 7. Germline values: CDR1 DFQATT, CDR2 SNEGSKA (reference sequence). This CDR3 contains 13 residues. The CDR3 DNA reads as TGCAGTGCTAGGGACAGGGTACTCGGTGGCTACACCTTC. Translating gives CSARDRVLGGYTF.

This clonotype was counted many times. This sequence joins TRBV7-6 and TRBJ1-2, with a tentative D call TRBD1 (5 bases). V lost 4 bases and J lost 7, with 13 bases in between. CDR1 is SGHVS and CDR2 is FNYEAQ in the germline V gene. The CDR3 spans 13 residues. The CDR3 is CASSSGGEVGYTF. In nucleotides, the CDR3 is TGTGCCAGCAGCTCAGGAGGGGAGGTTGGCTACACCTTC. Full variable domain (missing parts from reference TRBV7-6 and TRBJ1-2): GAGVSQSPRYKVTKRGQDVALRCDPISGHVSLYWYRQALGQGPEFLTYFNYEAQQDKSGLPNDRFSAERPEGSISTLTIQRTEQRDSAMYRCASSSGGEVGYTFGSGTRLTVV.

CDR3 coding DNA: TGCGCCAGCAGCTTGGTTTGGGGCTCTGAGCAGTTCTTC. This sequence encodes CASSLVWGSEQFF. The rearrangement links TRBV5-1 to TRBJ2-1, with D perhaps matching TRBD1 (5 bases). CDR3 length equals 13 residues. The germline gives CDR1 SGHRS, CDR2 YFSETQ. V was clipped by 0 bases and J by 9 bases, with 10 bases between them.

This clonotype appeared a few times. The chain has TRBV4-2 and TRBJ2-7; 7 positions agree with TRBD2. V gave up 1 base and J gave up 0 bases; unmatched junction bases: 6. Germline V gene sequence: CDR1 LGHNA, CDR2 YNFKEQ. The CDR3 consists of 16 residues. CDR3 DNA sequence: TGTGCCAGCAGCCAAGTTGGTCTAGCGGACTCCTACGAGCAGTACTTC. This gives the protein CASSQVGLADSYEQYF.

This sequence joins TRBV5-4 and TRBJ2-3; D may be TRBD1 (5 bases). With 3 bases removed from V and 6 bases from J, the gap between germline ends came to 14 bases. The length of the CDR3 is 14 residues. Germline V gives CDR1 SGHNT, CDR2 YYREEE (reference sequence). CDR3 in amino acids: CASSSTVAEDTQYF. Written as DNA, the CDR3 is TGTGCCAGCAGCTCGACAGTGGCAGAGGATACGCAGTATTTT.

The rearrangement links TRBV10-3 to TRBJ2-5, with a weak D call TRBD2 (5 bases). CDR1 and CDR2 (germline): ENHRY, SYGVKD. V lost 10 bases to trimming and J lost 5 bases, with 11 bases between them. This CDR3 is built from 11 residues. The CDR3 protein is CATLRGETQYF. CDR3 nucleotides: TGTGCCACCTTGCGAGGGGAGACCCAGTACTTC.

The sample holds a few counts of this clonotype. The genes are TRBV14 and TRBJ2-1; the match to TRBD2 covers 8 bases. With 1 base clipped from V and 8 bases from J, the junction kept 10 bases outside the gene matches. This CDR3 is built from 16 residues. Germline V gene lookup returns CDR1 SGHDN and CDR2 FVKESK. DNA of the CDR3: TGTGCCAGCAGCCAAGCGGGAGGGCCCTTTTTTGATGAGCAGTTCTTC. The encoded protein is CASSQAGGPFFDEQFF. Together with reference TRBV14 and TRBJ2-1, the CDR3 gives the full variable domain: EAGVTQFPSHSVIEKGQTVTLRCDPISGHDNLYWYRRVMGKEIKFLLHFVKESKQDESGMPNNRFLAERTGGTYSTLKVQPAELEDSGVYFCASSQAGGPFFDEQFFGPGTRLTVL.

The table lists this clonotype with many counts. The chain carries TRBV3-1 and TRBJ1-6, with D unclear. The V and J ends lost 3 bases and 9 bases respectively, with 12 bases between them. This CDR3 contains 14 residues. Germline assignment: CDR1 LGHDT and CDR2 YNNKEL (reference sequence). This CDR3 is CASSQSQLSSPLHF. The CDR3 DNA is TGTGCCAGCAGCCAGTCGCAATTGTCTTCACCCCTCCACTTT.

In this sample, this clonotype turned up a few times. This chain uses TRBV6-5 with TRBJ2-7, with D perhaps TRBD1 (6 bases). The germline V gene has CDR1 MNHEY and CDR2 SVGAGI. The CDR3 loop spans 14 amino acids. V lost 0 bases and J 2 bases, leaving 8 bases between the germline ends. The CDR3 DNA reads TGTGCCAGCAGTTACTCGAGGGACACCTACGAGCAGTACTTC. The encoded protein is CASSYSRDTYEQYF.

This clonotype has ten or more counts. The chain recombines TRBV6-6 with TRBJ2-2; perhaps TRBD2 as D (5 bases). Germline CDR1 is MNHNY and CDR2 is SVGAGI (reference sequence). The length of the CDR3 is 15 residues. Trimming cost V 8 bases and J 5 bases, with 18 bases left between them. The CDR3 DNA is TGTGCCAGCCTGGCCGGACTGGGCGCGACCGGGGAGCTGTTTTTT. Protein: CASLAGLGATGELFF.

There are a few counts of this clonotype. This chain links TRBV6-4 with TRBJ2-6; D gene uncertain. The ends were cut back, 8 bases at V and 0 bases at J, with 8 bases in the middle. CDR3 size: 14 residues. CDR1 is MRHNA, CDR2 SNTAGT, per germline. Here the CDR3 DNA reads TGTGCCAGCCGTACAGACTCTGGGGCCAACGTCCTGACTTTC. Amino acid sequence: CASRTDSGANVLTF.

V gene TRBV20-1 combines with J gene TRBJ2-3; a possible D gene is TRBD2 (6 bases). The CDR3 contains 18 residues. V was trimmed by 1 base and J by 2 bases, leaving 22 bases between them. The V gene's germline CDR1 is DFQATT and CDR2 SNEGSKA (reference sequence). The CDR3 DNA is TGCAGTGCTAGAGGCCGCGGGGCTAGCGAATACAACACAGATACGCAGTATTTT. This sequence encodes CSARGRGASEYNTDTQYF.

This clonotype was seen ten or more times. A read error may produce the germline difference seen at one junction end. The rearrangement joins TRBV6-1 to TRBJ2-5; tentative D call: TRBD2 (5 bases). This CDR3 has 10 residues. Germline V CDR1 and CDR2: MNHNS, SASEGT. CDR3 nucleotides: TGTGCCAGCAGAATGCTAGCTTATTTCTTC. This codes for CASRMLAYFF.

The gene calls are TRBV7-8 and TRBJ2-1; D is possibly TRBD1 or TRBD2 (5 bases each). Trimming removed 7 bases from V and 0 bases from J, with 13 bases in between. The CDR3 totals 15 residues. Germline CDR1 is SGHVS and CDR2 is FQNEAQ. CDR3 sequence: CASMTGPSSYNEQFF. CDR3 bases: TGTGCCAGCATGACGGGACCTTCCTCCTACAATGAGCAGTTCTTC.

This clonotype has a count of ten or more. Here the CDR3 reads CASSQGQSTYNEQFF. As DNA, the CDR3 is TGCGCCAGCAGCCAGGGACAGAGTACCTACAATGAGCAGTTCTTC. The gene calls are TRBV5-1 and TRBJ2-1; TRBD1 agrees at 7 bases. The CDR3 contains 15 residues. Looked up from germline, CDR1 is SGHRS and CDR2 is YFSETQ. With V trimmed by 4 bases and J by 2 bases, 6 bases remained unmatched.

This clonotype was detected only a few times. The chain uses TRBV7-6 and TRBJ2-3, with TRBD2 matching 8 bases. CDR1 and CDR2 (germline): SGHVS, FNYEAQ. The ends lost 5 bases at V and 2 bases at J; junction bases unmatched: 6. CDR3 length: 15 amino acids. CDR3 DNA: TGTGCCAGCAGCGGTACTAGCGGTTACACAGATACGCAGTATTTT. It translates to CASSGTSGYTDTQYF.

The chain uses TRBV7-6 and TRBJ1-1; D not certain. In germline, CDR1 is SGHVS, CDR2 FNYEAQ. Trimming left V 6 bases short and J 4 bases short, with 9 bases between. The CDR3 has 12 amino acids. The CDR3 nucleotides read TGTGCCAGCAGTGACGCATCCACTGAAGCTTTCTTT. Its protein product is CASSDASTEAFF.